Below are 9 T cell receptor beta chains sequenced from a single sample in a study of blood T cell repertoires in COVID-19. Method: immunoSEQ multiplex PCR; TCRdb's copy keeps in-frame clones and lacks some. The sample gives roughly 46,000 clones, under 85% of which show up once; over 7% is in the top ten. Source material: peripheral blood. These receptor sequences come from a man in his sixties with active COVID-19.

This chain connects TRBV6-2 or TRBV6-3 to TRBJ1-2; 10 bases map to TRBD1. The CDR3 is made up of 16 amino acids. The junction had 12 bases not matched to a gene; V was cut back by 7 bases and J by 4 bases. The germline V gene has CDR1 MNHEY and CDR2 SVGEGT. The DNA of the CDR3 is TGTGCCAGCACCCCAAGGAGTGACAGGGGGCTCTATGGCTACACCTTC. It yields the protein CASTPRSDRGLYGYTF.

This chain links TRBV9 with TRBJ2-1, with a tentative D call TRBD1 (6 bases). CDR3 length: 15 residues. The V end lost 0 bases, the J end lost 9 bases, and 16 bases lay between the germline ends. Per germline, CDR1 SGDLS and CDR2 YYNGEE. Here the CDR3 DNA reads TGTGCCAGCAGCGTAGTAGGTGAAATAGGGGGTGAGCAGTTCTTC. As protein: CASSVVGEIGGEQFF.

The genes are TRBV10-3 and TRBJ2-3; 10 nucleotides agree with TRBD1. This CDR3 is built from 16 residues. Losses at the gene ends were 3 bases for V and 0 bases for J; bases not matched to a gene: 3. CDR1 and CDR2 from the germline V gene are ENHRY and SYGVKD. CDR3 residues: CAISERGQGSTDTQYF. The CDR3 DNA sequence: TGTGCCATCAGTGAAAGGGGACAGGGGAGCACAGATACGCAGTATTTT.

The rearrangement links TRBV10-3 to TRBJ1-5; D might be TRBD1 (6 bases). The CDR3 spans 18 residues. Trimming left V 0 bases short and J 2 bases short, with 17 bases between. The V gene's germline CDR1 is ENHRY and CDR2 SYGVKD. Here the CDR3 DNA reads TGTGCCATCAGTGAGTCAGCCAGGGGCAAAGATGGCAATCAGCCCCAGCATTTT. It is translated as CAISESARGKDGNQPQHF.

The genes are TRBV6-4 and TRBJ2-3; 9 nucleotides match TRBD2. This CDR3 is built from 15 residues. Trimming cost V 6 bases and J 1 base; bases outside gene matches: 5. Looked up from germline, CDR1 is MRHNA and CDR2 is SNTAGT. CDR3 sequence reads: CASRGTSTGTDTQYF. Written as DNA, the CDR3 is TGTGCCAGCAGGGGGACTAGCACGGGCACAGATACGCAGTATTTT.

V gene TRBV11-2 combines with J gene TRBJ1-4; no definite D call. With 5 bases removed from V and 8 bases from J, the gap between germline ends came to 9 bases. Per germline, CDR1 SGHAT and CDR2 FQNNGV. The CDR3 runs 12 residues. The CDR3 spells CASSPEVEKLFF. The CDR3 nucleotides read TGTGCCAGCAGCCCCGAGGTGGAAAAACTGTTTTTT.

The chain recombines TRBV11-3 with TRBJ1-2; tentatively, D is TRBD1 (5 bases). In germline, CDR1 is SGHNT, CDR2 YENEEA. Trimming took off 2 bases at V and 4 bases at J, with 11 bases between the two ends. This CDR3 spans 14 amino acids. This CDR3 reads CASSLSQGTYGYTF. CDR3 coding DNA: TGTGCCAGCAGCTTAAGTCAGGGAACCTATGGCTACACCTTC.

The rearrangement links TRBV12-3 or TRBV12-4 to TRBJ2-7; no reliable D call. The CDR3 is made up of 12 amino acids. V was cut by 3 bases and J by 1 base, with 4 bases left in between. DNA for the CDR3: TGTGCCAGCAGTTTGACATCCTACGAGCAGTACTTC. Protein sequence: CASSLTSYEQYF.

The chain is built from TRBV10-1 and TRBJ2-5; 10 bases line up with TRBD2. Germline V CDR1 and CDR2: WNHNN, SYGVQD (reference sequence). With 4 bases clipped from V and 5 bases from J, the junction kept 10 bases outside the gene matches. This CDR3 spans 16 amino acids. Written as DNA, the CDR3 is TGCGCCAGCAGTGGATCTAGCGGGAGTAGTGGGGAGACCCAGTACTTC. Translation: CASSGSSGSSGETQYF.